This T cell receptor beta chain was captured in a study of T cell repertoires in cytomegalovirus infection (dated 2019 in TCRdb). In the study overall: Donor HLA type was relevant to the analysis, because carriage of CMV infection together with the matching HLA type was indicated by public TCR beta signatures.

This clonotype was counted ten times or more. Its recognized antigen is unknown. There are no base qualities to consult, and no much larger clone falls within one base. Trimming at the junction amounts to 5 bases on V and 0 bases on J, and the germline ends lie 13 bases apart. Reading the germline V gene gives CDR1 SGHTA and CDR2 FQGNSA. The CDR3 has 15 amino acids, counting the end cysteine and phenylalanine. Just the 45-base CDR3 DNA is kept, in frame starting at base 1. What the study reported, not specific to this receptor: The ex vivo response was dominated by HLA-C-restricted CMV-specific TCR beta clonotypes, which also provided the single most frequent clonotype in two of eight donors. Cumulative frequency of public TCR beta family members discriminated carriers of CMV infection plus the relevant HLA type in this cohort and an independent roughly 330-donor cohort.

Sequencer: Illumina HiSeq 1500. Using fastp trimming at Q25 and MiXCR clonotype assembly, TCRdb reanalyzed the public sequencing data and kept in-frame beta chains. Rows with a matching CDR3 protein are joined into one entry that keeps the most common DNA and genes. The sample contains under 350,000 distinct CDR3 sequences, 8% to 9.5% of them found a single time. The ten top clones hold over 3.5% of the sample. The sequence came from a human donor in good health (CMV status not recorded). Some clones in this sample may be carry-over from other donors' samples. Sequenced input: PBMCs. The sequence links TRBV7-2 to TRBJ1-1, with the D gene not confidently named. The DNA sequence reads TGTGCCAGCAGCCTCATGGGAGGGATGAACACTGAAGCTTTCTTT. The translation is CASSLMGGMNTEAFF.